These T cell receptor beta chains were read from a single sample in a study of T cell repertoires in ileal Crohn's disease. Method: immunoSEQ multiplex PCR; TCRdb's copy keeps in-frame clones and lacks some. The sample lists roughly 7,100 clones, about 78% occurring once. Sequenced sample: ileal tissue. Receptors were obtained from an adult with Crohn's disease. CDR3s include the opening cysteine and the closing phenylalanine or tryptophan. Fields, in order: V gene, J gene, D gene, clone size, CDR3 protein, CDR3 DNA. A D gene is named only where the DNA matches it firmly. Some rows have no size entry. The others give once, few or many, or a class for an expanded clone.

TRBV20-1	TRBJ2-5	NA	once	CSAHLQETQYF	TGCAGTGCCCACCTACAAGAGACCCAGTACTTC
TRBV5-1	TRBJ1-4	NA	NA	CASSFGRATTNEKLFF	TGCGCCAGCAGCTTCGGCAGGGCGACAACTAATGAAAAACTGTTTTTT
TRBV7-9	TRBJ1-2	TRBD1	NA	CASSLRDRDGYTF	TGTGCCAGCAGCTTAAGGGACAGGGATGGCTACACCTTC
TRBV6-1	TRBJ1-1	TRBD1	NA	CASSEQGGTEAFF	TGTGCCAGCAGCGAGCAGGGGGGCACTGAAGCTTTCTTT
TRBV6-5	TRBJ2-5	TRBD2	NA	CASSYRAGGLQETQYF	TGTGCCAGCAGTTACCGGGCGGGGGGTCTACAAGAGACCCAGTACTTC
TRBV20-1	TRBJ2-5	NA	NA	CSALKRETQYF	TGCAGTGCTCTGAAGCGGGAGACCCAGTACTTC
TRBV6-5	TRBJ2-2	NA	few	CASSLGTRDTGELFF	TGTGCCAGCAGTCTGGGGACTCGAGACACCGGGGAGCTGTTTTTT
TRBV6-1	TRBJ1-5	NA	NA	CASSYRSNQPQHF	TGTGCCAGCAGCTACAGGTCCAATCAGCCCCAGCATTTT
TRBV30	TRBJ2-1	NA	NA	CAWSVEIPLEQFF	TGTGCCTGGAGTGTAGAGATCCCACTTGAGCAGTTCTTC
TRBV14	TRBJ1-1	NA	once	CASSQGGSEAFF	TGTGCCAGCAGCCAGGGGGGGAGTGAAGCTTTCTTT
TRBV29-1	TRBJ1-1	NA	NA	CSARTGLGTEAFF	TGCAGCGCCAGAACAGGGTTGGGCACTGAAGCTTTCTTT
TRBV10-3	TRBJ2-7	TRBD1	NA	CAISESGQGDEQYF	TGTGCCATCAGTGAGTCGGGACAGGGAGACGAGCAGTACTTC
TRBV9	TRBJ2-2	NA	NA	CASSVEGVSQGLFF	TGTGCCAGCAGCGTAGAAGGAGTCAGCCAGGGGCTGTTTTTT
TRBV25-1	TRBJ2-1	TRBD2	NA	CASSEYPAGGGNEQFF	TGTGCCAGCAGTGAATACCCAGCGGGGGGGGGTAATGAGCAGTTCTTC